This is a list of T cell receptor beta chains from one sample in a study of blood T cell repertoires in COVID-19. Sequenced by immunoSEQ multiplex PCR; TCRdb stores in-frame clones only, minus some. The data show under 250,000 clones, with about 84% seen just once and under 2% held by the top ten. Material for sequencing was PBMCs or T cells enriched from blood (not recorded which). The receptors shown here come from a man in his sixties who had recovered from COVID-19. CDR3s include the opening cysteine and the closing phenylalanine or tryptophan. A D gene is named only where the DNA matches it firmly. Some rows mark clone size as missing; the rest say once, few, many or name a class of expanded clone.

v_call	clone_size	d_call	j_call	cdr3_aa	cdr3_nt
TRBV7-9	.	TRBD1	TRBJ1-2	CASSILGQGAAYGYTF	TGTGCCAGCAGCATCCTAGGACAGGGGGCGGCCTATGGCTACACCTTC
TRBV7-8	.	.	TRBJ2-5	CASSLAAGQETQYF	TGTGCCAGCAGCTTAGCCGCGGGGCAAGAGACCCAGTACTTC
TRBV5-1	.	TRBD2	TRBJ2-5	CASREAGGPQETQYF	TGCGCCAGTAGGGAAGCGGGGGGCCCCCAAGAGACCCAGTACTTC
TRBV6-5	.	.	TRBJ1-1	CASRRTENTEAFF	TGTGCCAGCAGGAGAACAGAGAACACTGAAGCTTTCTTT
TRBV7-3	.	.	TRBJ2-2	CASSTQPGTGELFF	TGTGCCAGCAGCACCCAGCCAGGGACCGGGGAGCTGTTTTTT
TRBV18	.	.	TRBJ1-1	CASSRGGADTEAFF	TGTGCCAGCTCACGGGGAGGCGCAGACACTGAAGCTTTCTTT
TRBV7-8	.	.	TRBJ1-2	CASSPADSLGGYGYTF	TGTGCCAGCAGCCCAGCGGACAGCCTAGGCGGCTATGGCTACACCTTC
TRBV5-5	few	.	TRBJ2-1	CASSRDLSSYNEQFF	TGTGCCAGCAGCCGGGACTTAAGCTCCTACAATGAGCAGTTCTTC
TRBV25-1	.	.	TRBJ2-1	CASSEPRSYNEQFF	TGTGCCAGCAGTGAACCTCGCAGTTACAATGAGCAGTTCTTC
TRBV2	.	.	TRBJ2-4	CASSDRDIQYF	TGTGCCAGCAGTGATCGTGACATTCAGTACTTC
TRBV11-2	few	.	TRBJ2-7	CASSLIQGESYEQYF	TGTGCCAGCAGCTTAATACAGGGCGAATCCTACGAGCAGTACTTC
TRBV24-1	.	.	TRBJ2-3	CATSDPLTDTQYF	TGTGCCACCAGTGACCCACTCACAGATACGCAGTATTTT
TRBV6-1	.	.	TRBJ2-5	CASSEASRETQYF	TGTGCCAGCAGTGAAGCTAGCAGAGAGACCCAGTACTTC
TRBV3-1/TRBV3-2	.	TRBD2	TRBJ2-1	CASSQGWTSGYNEQFF	TGTGCCAGCAGCCAAGGGTGGACTAGCGGCTACAATGAGCAGTTCTTC
TRBV29-1	few	.	TRBJ1-2	CSVEVRGGYGYTF	TGCAGCGTTGAAGTTAGGGGAGGGTATGGCTACACCTTC
TRBV12-3/TRBV12-4	.	.	TRBJ2-7	CASSLGRTYEQYF	TGTGCCAGCAGTTTGGGGAGAACCTACGAGCAGTACTTC
TRBV7-6	.	TRBD1	TRBJ2-5	CASSNFGRGLETQYF	TGTGCCAGCAGCAACTTCGGCAGGGGGCTTGAGACCCAGTACTTC
TRBV19	.	TRBD1	TRBJ2-7	CASKGTESSYEQYF	TGTGCCAGTAAGGGGACAGAATCCTCCTACGAGCAGTACTTC
TRBV5-1	.	TRBD1	TRBJ1-1	CASSFTGAGMNTEAFF	TGCGCCAGCAGCTTTACAGGGGCCGGAATGAACACTGAAGCTTTCTTT
TRBV6-2/TRBV6-3	.	.	TRBJ1-5	CASSYLERQPQHF	TGTGCCAGCAGTTACTTGGAGAGGCAGCCCCAGCATTTT
TRBV3-1/TRBV3-2	.	TRBD1	TRBJ1-2	CASSQDGAGGNYGYTF	TGTGCCAGCAGCCAAGATGGGGCAGGGGGTAACTATGGCTACACCTTC
TRBV7-3	once	TRBD1	TRBJ1-5	CAGGPLQGRWQPQHF	TGTGCCGGGGGCCCGTTACAGGGGCGGTGGCAGCCCCAGCATTTT
TRBV15	once	.	TRBJ2-2	CATSRDELNTGELFF	TGTGCCACCAGCAGAGATGAGTTGAACACCGGGGAGCTGTTTTTT
TRBV6-5	once	.	TRBJ2-4	CASSRGGGAKNIQYF	TGTGCCAGCTCGCGAGGGGGGGGCGCCAAAAACATTCAGTACTTC
TRBV25-1	.	.	TRBJ1-5	CASQQTGSNQPQHF	TGTGCCAGCCAACAGACAGGTAGCAATCAGCCCCAGCATTTT
TRBV7-6	.	.	TRBJ1-3	CASSLGGQGRFGNTIYF	TGTGCCAGCAGCTTAGGCGGTCAGGGCCGTTTTGGAAACACCATATATTTT
TRBV27	.	TRBD1	TRBJ2-7	CASSPTGGLSYEQYF	TGTGCCAGCAGTCCTACAGGGGGACTCTCCTACGAGCAGTACTTC
TRBV29-1	.	TRBD1	TRBJ2-3	CSADGDRGGTDTQYF	TGCAGCGCCGATGGGGACAGGGGCGGCACAGATACGCAGTATTTT
TRBV5-6	.	TRBD1	TRBJ2-1	CASSLRFRTGAHNEQFF	TGTGCCAGCAGCTTGAGATTTAGGACAGGGGCCCACAATGAGCAGTTCTTC
TRBV6-5	once	.	TRBJ1-1	CASRRPEATEAFF	TGTGCCAGCAGACGCCCGGAGGCCACTGAAGCTTTCTTT